This entry lists 24 T cell receptor beta chains sequenced from one sample in a study of T cell responses to AZD1222 COVID-19 vaccine. Repertoires were generated with immunoSEQ multiplex PCR, while TCRdb's copy carries only in-frame clones and drops some. The sample contains about 160,000 clones, about 91% of which appear only once. Material: peripheral blood, obtained 28 days after the second AZD1222 dose. All receptors derive from an adult who received the AZD1222 COVID-19 vaccine.

This chain connects TRBV3-1 (or the pseudogene TRBV3-2) to TRBJ1-1; no clear D. V shed 1 base and J shed 5 bases, with 14 bases lying between them. CDR3 length: 15 residues. Germline loops: CDR1 LGHDT, CDR2 YNNKEL (reference sequence). CDR3 in DNA: TGTGCCAGCAGCCAAGTGAAGGGAGGTCGAACTGAAGCTTTCTTT. Its protein product is CASSQVKGGRTEAFF.

The V call is TRBV10-3, the J call TRBJ1-1; unclear D gene. CDR3 length equals 15 residues. V gave up 0 bases and J gave up 9 bases, with 17 bases separating them. Germline V gene lookup returns CDR1 ENHRY and CDR2 SYGVKD. In DNA form, the CDR3 reads TGTGCCATCAGTGAGTCGGCAGGCCCCGTTGGAAAAGCTTTCTTT. Protein sequence: CAISESAGPVGKAFF.

This chain joins TRBV7-9 and TRBJ1-2; tentatively, D is TRBD1 (6 bases). There are 12 residues in the CDR3. The ends were cut back, 5 bases at V and 8 bases at J, with 12 bases in the middle. Germline V gives CDR1 SEHNR, CDR2 FQNEAQ (reference sequence). The CDR3 reads CASSPDRIGYTF. In DNA form, the CDR3 reads TGTGCCAGCAGCCCCGACAGGATCGGCTACACCTTC.

The chain couples TRBV4-1 to TRBJ2-2; D possibly corresponds to TRBD1 (6 bases). The CDR3 consists of 16 residues. V was trimmed by 4 bases and J by 0 bases, leaving 12 bases between them. Per the germline V gene, CDR1 is MGHRA and CDR2 is YSYEKL. The CDR3 DNA follows: TGCGCCAGCAGCCCCTCCGGGACACCGAACACCGGGGAGCTGTTTTTT. Translated, it gives CASSPSGTPNTGELFF.

This chain connects TRBV5-1 to TRBJ1-2; D unresolved. The CDR3 contains 14 residues. V was cut by 3 bases and J by 5 bases, with 14 bases left in between. The germline CDR1 and CDR2 sequences are SGHRS and YFSETQ. CDR3 residues: CASSSDLRRYGYTF. In nucleotides, the CDR3 is TGCGCCAGCAGCTCGGACCTCCGACGATATGGCTACACCTTC.

J is TRBJ1-5 and V is TRBV4-1; 7 bases line up with TRBD1. The trim removed 2 bases at V and 1 base at J, leaving 8 bases unmatched. CDR1 is MGHRA and CDR2 is YSYEKL in the germline V gene. CDR3 length equals 17 residues. The CDR3 is CASSQLPRGKSNQPQHF. The CDR3 coding sequence is TGCGCCAGCAGCCAACTCCCCAGGGGGAAAAGCAATCAGCCCCAGCATTTT.

This clone has a handful of counts. The chain couples TRBV4-1 to TRBJ2-7; weak D call: TRBD1 (5 bases). This CDR3 spans 17 amino acids. Germline CDR1 is MGHRA and CDR2 is YSYEKL. V gave up 4 bases and J gave up 0 bases, with 19 bases separating them. CDR3 DNA sequence: TGCGCCAGCAGCCCCCAAGGGGCGAGCCTAAGCTCCTACGAGCAGTACTTC. Translating gives CASSPQGASLSSYEQYF.

V usage is TRBV5-1 and J usage is TRBJ1-2, with 7 bases identical to TRBD1. V gave up 0 bases and J gave up 8 bases; unmatched junction bases: 4. The CDR3 covers 13 residues. CDR1 SGHRS and CDR2 YFSETQ come from the germline V gene. The CDR3 DNA reads as TGCGCCAGCAGCTTGGGACAGGGCGTCGGCTACACCTTC. The encoded protein is CASSLGQGVGYTF.

The chain links TRBV5-4 to TRBJ1-2; 8 nucleotides match TRBD1. Trimming removed 4 bases from V and 3 bases from J; junction bases left unmatched: 14. This CDR3 is 17 amino acids long. Germline assignment: CDR1 SGHNT and CDR2 YYREEE (reference sequence). The chain's CDR3 is CASSTAPGQEVHYGYTF. The CDR3 DNA reads as TGTGCCAGCAGCACTGCTCCGGGACAGGAGGTCCACTATGGCTACACCTTC.

J is TRBJ1-2 and V is TRBV28; tentatively, D is TRBD1 (6 bases). The CDR3 extends over 16 amino acids. The germline V and J ends were trimmed by 3 bases and 5 bases, with 19 bases remaining between them. Germline-derived CDR1 and CDR2 are MDHEN and SYDVKM. CDR3 loop: CASSFSRRGGGYGYTF. CDR3 coding DNA: TGTGCCAGCAGTTTCTCACGCCGGGGGGGCGGGTATGGCTACACCTTC.

This sequence joins TRBV6-5 and TRBJ1-5; D not resolved. This CDR3 spans 15 amino acids. Germline V gene sequence: CDR1 MNHEY, CDR2 SVGAGI. Trimming removed 5 bases from V and 4 bases from J, with 15 bases in between. CDR3 in amino acids: CASSNGSRGNQPQHF. In DNA form, the CDR3 reads TGTGCCAGCAGTAACGGGTCCCGTGGTAATCAGCCCCAGCATTTT.

This clone came up once. The rearrangement joins TRBV5-6 to TRBJ2-7; D possibly matches TRBD1 or TRBD2 (5 bases each). V was cut by 5 bases and J by 5 bases, with 11 bases left in between. The CDR3 sequence is 12 residues long. Germline-derived CDR1 and CDR2 are SGHDT and YYEEEE. Written as DNA, the CDR3 is TGTGCCAGCAGGGACTCCAGGGACGAGCAGTACTTC. It yields the protein CASRDSRDEQYF. Using reference TRBV5-6 and TRBJ2-7 for the parts outside the CDR3, the full variable domain is DAGVTQSPTHLIKTRGQQVTLRCSPKSGHDTVSWYQQALGQGPQFIFQYYEEEERQRGNFPDRFSGHQFPNYSSELNVNALLLGDSALYLCASRDSRDEQYFGPGTRLTVT.

Worth noting for this clone: No DNA is shown, since the ends of the CDR3 on it are uncertain; the CDR3 is the one TCRdb lists. The chain is built from TRBV6-5 and TRBJ2-7. Both ends counted, the CDR3 spans 15 residues. In germline, CDR1 is MNHEY, CDR2 SVGAGI. The CDR3 region is CASSSSEAPFHEQYF.

The chain recombines TRBV27 with TRBJ1-2; tentative D call: TRBD1 (5 bases). Germline CDR1 reads MNHEY; CDR2 reads SMNVEV (reference sequence). The CDR3 runs to 13 residues. V shed 1 base and J shed 8 bases, with 11 bases lying between them. CDR3 region: CASSLLGGSGYTF. CDR3 nucleotides: TGTGCCAGCAGTTTATTGGGGGGGAGCGGCTACACCTTC.

V is TRBV11-2 and J is TRBJ2-5; no clear D. Germline CDR1 and CDR2: SGHAT and FQNNGV. V gave up 6 bases and J gave up 5 bases, with 10 bases separating them. The CDR3 has 12 residues. CDR3 residues: CASRLEEETQYF. CDR3 nucleotide sequence: TGTGCCAGCAGGCTAGAGGAGGAGACCCAGTACTTC. The variable domain in full, with the rest retrieved from reference TRBV11-2 and TRBJ2-5, is EAGVAQSPRYKIIEKRQSVAFWCNPISGHATLYWYQQILGQGPKLLIQFQNNGVVDDSQLPKDRFSAERLKGVDSTLKIQPAKLEDSAVYLCASRLEEETQYFGPGTRLLVL.

J is TRBJ2-1 and V is TRBV14; the match to TRBD2 covers 11 bases. J lost 2 bases, V lost 3 bases, and 6 bases had no gene match. CDR3 size: 17 residues. Germline CDR1 and CDR2: SGHDN and FVKESK. The CDR3 nucleotides are TGTGCCAGCAGCCAGCAAGTTAGCGGGGGGGCCTACAATGAGCAGTTCTTC. Translating it yields CASSQQVSGGAYNEQFF.

This clone has just one count. V is TRBV6-5 and J is TRBJ2-7; D unresolved. CDR1 is MNHEY, CDR2 SVGAGI, per germline. CDR3 length: 15 amino acids. V lost 1 base, J lost 5 bases, and 15 bases lay in between. Written as DNA, the CDR3 is TGTGCCAGCAGTTACTTACGTTCGCACGTGGACGAGCAGTACTTC. This translates into CASSYLRSHVDEQYF.

J is TRBJ1-1 and V is TRBV7-8, with a tentative D call TRBD1 (6 bases). The length of the CDR3 is 13 residues. Trimming cost V 3 bases and J 1 base, with 6 bases left between them. Germline loops: CDR1 SGHVS, CDR2 FQNEAQ. The CDR3 loop is CASSFRGNTEAFF. CDR3 nucleotide sequence: TGTGCCAGCAGCTTCAGGGGGAACACTGAAGCTTTCTTT.

The chain carries TRBV10-3 and TRBJ2-2, with TRBD2 identical over 10 bases. V shed 6 bases, J shed 3 bases, and the junction held 4 bases outside the gene matches. Germline loops: CDR1 ENHRY, CDR2 SYGVKD. The CDR3 is 15 residues long. CDR3 residues: CAISGLAADTGELFF. CDR3 bases: TGTGCCATCAGCGGACTAGCGGCGGACACCGGGGAGCTGTTTTTT.

V is TRBV5-8 and J is TRBJ2-3; 10 positions agree with TRBD2. Germline trimming cut 3 bases from V and 2 bases from J; bases unmatched to any gene: 9. Germline V gene sequence: CDR1 SGHTS, CDR2 YDEGEE. The CDR3 has 17 residues. The CDR3, as DNA: TGTGCCAGCAGCTCCCTAGCGGGGGCCCCCTTCACAGATACGCAGTATTTT. It codes for CASSSLAGAPFTDTQYF.

This chain uses TRBV27 with TRBJ1-4; TRBD1 might be the D (5 bases). V lost 7 bases and J 0 bases, leaving 18 bases between the germline ends. Germline V lookup: CDR1 MNHEY, CDR2 SMNVEV (reference sequence). The CDR3 sequence is 17 residues long. The CDR3 spells CASKRGRGPATNEKLFF. In DNA, the CDR3 is TGTGCCAGCAAAAGAGGACGGGGACCAGCAACTAATGAAAAACTGTTTTTT.

The rearrangement uses TRBV7-2 and TRBJ1-5; TRBD1 might be the D (5 bases). The germline gives CDR1 SGHTA, CDR2 FQGNSA. V lost 1 base and J 2 bases, leaving 12 bases between the germline ends. CDR3 length equals 16 residues. CDR3 in amino acids: CASSLVAAQGNQPQHF. DNA of the CDR3: TGTGCCAGCAGCTTAGTAGCGGCACAGGGCAATCAGCCCCAGCATTTT.

The chain combines TRBV5-4 with TRBJ2-3, with 7 bases fitting TRBD2. The CDR3 contains 16 residues. The germline V gene encodes CDR1 SGHNT and CDR2 YYREEE (reference sequence). V lost 0 bases, J lost 2 bases, and 6 bases stayed unmatched. In nucleotides, the CDR3 is TGTGCCAGCAGCTTGGACGGCGGGGGACTCACAGATACGCAGTATTTT. Amino acids: CASSLDGGGLTDTQYF.

This chain links TRBV12-3 or TRBV12-4 with TRBJ1-4, with a tentative D call TRBD1 (5 bases). This CDR3 spans 13 amino acids. V lost 11 bases and J 6 bases, leaving 16 bases between the germline ends. The CDR3 spells CAVQGDLHEKLFF. CDR3 nucleotides: TGTGCCGTGCAGGGAGATCTTCATGAAAAACTGTTTTTT.